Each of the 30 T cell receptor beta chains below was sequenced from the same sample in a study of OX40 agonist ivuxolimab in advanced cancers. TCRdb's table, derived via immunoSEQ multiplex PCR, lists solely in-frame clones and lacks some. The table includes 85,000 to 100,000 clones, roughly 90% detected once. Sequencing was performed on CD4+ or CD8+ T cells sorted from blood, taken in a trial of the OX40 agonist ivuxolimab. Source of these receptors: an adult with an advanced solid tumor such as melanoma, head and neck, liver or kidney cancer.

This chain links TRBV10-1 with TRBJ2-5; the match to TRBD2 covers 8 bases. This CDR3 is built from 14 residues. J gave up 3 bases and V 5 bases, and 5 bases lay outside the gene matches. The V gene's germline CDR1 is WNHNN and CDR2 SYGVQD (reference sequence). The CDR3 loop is CASSLAGGEETQYF. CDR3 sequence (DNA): TGCGCCAGCAGTCTAGCGGGCGGTGAAGAGACCCAGTACTTC.

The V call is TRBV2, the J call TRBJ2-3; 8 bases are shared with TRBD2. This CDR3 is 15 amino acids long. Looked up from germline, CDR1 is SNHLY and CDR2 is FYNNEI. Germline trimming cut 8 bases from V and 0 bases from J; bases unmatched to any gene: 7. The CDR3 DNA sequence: TGTGCCAGCCCTGGACGGGGGGGTAGCACAGATACGCAGTATTTT. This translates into CASPGRGGSTDTQYF. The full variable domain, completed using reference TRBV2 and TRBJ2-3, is EPEVTQTPSHQVTQMGQEVILRCVPISNHLYFYWYRQILGQKVEFLVSFYNNEISEKSEIFDDQFSVERPDGSNFTLKIRSTKLEDSAMYFCASPGRGGSTDTQYFGPGTRLTVL.

The CDR3 loop reads CASGLAHRAQYF. For the CDR3, the DNA is TGTGCTAGTGGTTTGGCTCATAGGGCGCAGTACTTC. The V gene is TRBV12-5, the J gene TRBJ2-7; the D is unclear. The CDR3 runs to 12 residues. Trimming cost V 1 base and J 9 bases, with 10 bases left between them. The germline CDR1 and CDR2 sequences are LGHNT and FRNRAP. Looking up the rest from reference TRBV12-5 and TRBJ2-7 gives the full variable domain: DARVTQTPRHKVTEMGQEVTMRCQPILGHNTVFWYRQTMMQGLELLAYFRNRAPLDDSGMPKDRFSAEMPDATLATLKIQPSEPRDSAVYFCASGLAHRAQYFGPGTRLTVT.

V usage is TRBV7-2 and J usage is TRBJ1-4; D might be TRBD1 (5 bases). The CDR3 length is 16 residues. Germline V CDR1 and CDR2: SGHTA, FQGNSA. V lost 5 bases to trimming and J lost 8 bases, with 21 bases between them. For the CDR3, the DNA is TGTGCCAGCAGCCCCCTTTCTGGGGCCGGAGGAGAAAAACTGTTTTTT. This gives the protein CASSPLSGAGGEKLFF. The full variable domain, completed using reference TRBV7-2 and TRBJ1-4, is GAGVSQSPSNKVTEKGKDVELRCDPISGHTALYWYRQSLGQGLEFLIYFQGNSAPDKSGLPSDRFSAERTGGSVSTLTIQRTQQEDSAVYLCASSPLSGAGGEKLFFGSGTQLSVL.

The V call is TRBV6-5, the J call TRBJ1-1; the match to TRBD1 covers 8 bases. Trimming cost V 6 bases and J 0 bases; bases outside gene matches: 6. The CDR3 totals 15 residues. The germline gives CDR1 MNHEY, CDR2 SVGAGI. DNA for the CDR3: TGTGCCAGCAGGGGGACAGGAAAAATGAACACTGAAGCTTTCTTT. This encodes CASRGTGKMNTEAFF.

The CDR3 DNA sequence: TGCGCCAGCAGCCAAGACCGGGGGACAGGGGAAGAGGCTAATGAAAAACTGTTTTTT. This translates into CASSQDRGTGEEANEKLFF. This chain connects TRBV4-3 to TRBJ1-4; 10 bases fit TRBD1. The germline V gene encodes CDR1 LGHNA and CDR2 YSLEER. This CDR3 spans 19 amino acids. The V and J ends lost 0 bases and 3 bases, in that order; junction bases with no gene match: 10.

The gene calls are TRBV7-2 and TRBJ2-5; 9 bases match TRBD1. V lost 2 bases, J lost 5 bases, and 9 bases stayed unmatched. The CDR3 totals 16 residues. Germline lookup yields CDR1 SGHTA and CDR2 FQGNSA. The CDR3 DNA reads TGTGCCAGCAGCTTATTCGGAGGGACAGGGTTCGAGACCCAGTACTTC. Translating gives CASSLFGGTGFETQYF.

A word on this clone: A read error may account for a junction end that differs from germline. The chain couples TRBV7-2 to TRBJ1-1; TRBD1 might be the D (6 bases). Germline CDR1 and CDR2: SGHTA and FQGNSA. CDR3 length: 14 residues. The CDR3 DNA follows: TGTGCCAGCAGCTGGACAGTCAAGAACGCTGAAGCTTTCTTT. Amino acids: CASSWTVKNAEAFF.

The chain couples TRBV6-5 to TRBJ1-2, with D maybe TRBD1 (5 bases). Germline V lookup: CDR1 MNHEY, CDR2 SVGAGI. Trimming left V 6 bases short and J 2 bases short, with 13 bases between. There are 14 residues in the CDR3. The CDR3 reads CASRYNRDNYGYTF. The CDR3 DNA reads TGTGCCAGCAGGTATAACCGGGACAACTATGGCTACACCTTC.

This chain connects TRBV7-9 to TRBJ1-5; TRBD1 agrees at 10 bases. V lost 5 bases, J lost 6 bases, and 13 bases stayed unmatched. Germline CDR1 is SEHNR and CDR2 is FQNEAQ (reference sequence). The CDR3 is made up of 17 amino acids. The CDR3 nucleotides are TGTGCCAGCAGCGGGGACAGGGGAAGTACCCGCGGTCAGCCCCAGCATTTT. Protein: CASSGDRGSTRGQPQHF. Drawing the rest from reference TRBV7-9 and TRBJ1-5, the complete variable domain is DTGVSQNPRHKITKRGQNVTFRCDPISEHNRLYWYRQTLGQGPEFLTYFQNEAQLEKSRLLSDRFSAERPKGSFSTLEIQRTEQGDSAMYLCASSGDRGSTRGQPQHFGDGTRLSIL.

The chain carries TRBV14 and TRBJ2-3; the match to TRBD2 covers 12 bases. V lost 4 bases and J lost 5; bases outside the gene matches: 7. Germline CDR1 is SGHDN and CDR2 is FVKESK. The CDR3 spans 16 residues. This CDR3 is CASSPWTSGERDTQYF. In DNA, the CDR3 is TGTGCCAGCAGCCCCTGGACTAGCGGGGAAAGAGATACGCAGTATTTT.

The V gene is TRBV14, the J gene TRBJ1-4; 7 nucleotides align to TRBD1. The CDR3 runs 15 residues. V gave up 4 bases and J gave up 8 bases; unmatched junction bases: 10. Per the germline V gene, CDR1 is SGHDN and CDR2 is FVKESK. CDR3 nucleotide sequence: TGTGCCAGCAGCCTATCAGACAGGGATTACGAAAAACTGTTTTTT. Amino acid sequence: CASSLSDRDYEKLFF.

Here the CDR3 DNA reads TGTGCCAGCAGTGAAGAGGGGACAGGAGTTTACAATGAGCAGTTCTTC. Amino acids: CASSEEGTGVYNEQFF. The rearrangement uses TRBV6-1 and TRBJ2-1, with TRBD1 matching over 8 bases. The length of the CDR3 is 16 residues. Germline CDR1 reads MNHNS; CDR2 reads SASEGT. The trim removed 1 base at V and 4 bases at J, leaving 6 bases unmatched.

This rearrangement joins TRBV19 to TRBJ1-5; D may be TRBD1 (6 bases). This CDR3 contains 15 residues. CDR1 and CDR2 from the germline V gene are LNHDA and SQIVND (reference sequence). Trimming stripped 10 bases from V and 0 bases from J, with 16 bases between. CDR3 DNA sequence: TGTGCCACCGCCCGACAGGCTTATAGCAATCAGCCCCAGCATTTT. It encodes CATARQAYSNQPQHF.

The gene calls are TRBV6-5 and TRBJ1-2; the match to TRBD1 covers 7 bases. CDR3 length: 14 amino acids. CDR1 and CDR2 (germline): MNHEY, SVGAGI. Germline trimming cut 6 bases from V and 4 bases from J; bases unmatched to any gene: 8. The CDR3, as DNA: TGTGCCAGCAGCCAACAGGGGAGAGGCTATGGCTACACCTTC. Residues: CASSQQGRGYGYTF.

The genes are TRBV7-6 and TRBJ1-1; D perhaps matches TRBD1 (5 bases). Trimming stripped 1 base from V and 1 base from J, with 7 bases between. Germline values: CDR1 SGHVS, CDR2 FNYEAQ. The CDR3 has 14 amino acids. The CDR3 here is CASSLVQGNTEAFF. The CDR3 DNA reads TGTGCCAGCAGCTTAGTGCAGGGGAACACTGAAGCTTTCTTT.

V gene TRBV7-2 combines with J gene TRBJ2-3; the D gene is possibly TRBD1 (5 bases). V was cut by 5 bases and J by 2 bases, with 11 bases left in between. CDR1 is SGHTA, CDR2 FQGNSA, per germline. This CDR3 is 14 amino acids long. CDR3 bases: TGTGCCAGCAGCATAGGACAATTCACAGATACGCAGTATTTT. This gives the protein CASSIGQFTDTQYF.

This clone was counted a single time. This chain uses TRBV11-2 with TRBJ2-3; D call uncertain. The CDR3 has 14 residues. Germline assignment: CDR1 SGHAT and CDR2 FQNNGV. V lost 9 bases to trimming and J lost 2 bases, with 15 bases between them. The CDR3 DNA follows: TGTGCCAGGTCCGTCCTAGGCCCCACAGATACGCAGTATTTT. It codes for CARSVLGPTDTQYF.

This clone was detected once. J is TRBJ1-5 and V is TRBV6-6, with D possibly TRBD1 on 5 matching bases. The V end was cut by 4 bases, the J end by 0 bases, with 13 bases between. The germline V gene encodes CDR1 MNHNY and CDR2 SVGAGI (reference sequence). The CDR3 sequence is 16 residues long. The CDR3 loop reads CASSSEGLYSNQPQHF. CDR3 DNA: TGTGCCAGCAGTTCCGAGGGGCTTTATAGCAATCAGCCCCAGCATTTT.

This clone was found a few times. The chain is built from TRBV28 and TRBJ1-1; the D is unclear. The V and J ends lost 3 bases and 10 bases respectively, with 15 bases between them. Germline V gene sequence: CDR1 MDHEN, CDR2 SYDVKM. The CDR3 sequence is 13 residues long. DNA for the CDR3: TGTGCCAGCAGTTTTAAGGGTAGCTCCGTAGCTTTCTTT. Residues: CASSFKGSSVAFF.

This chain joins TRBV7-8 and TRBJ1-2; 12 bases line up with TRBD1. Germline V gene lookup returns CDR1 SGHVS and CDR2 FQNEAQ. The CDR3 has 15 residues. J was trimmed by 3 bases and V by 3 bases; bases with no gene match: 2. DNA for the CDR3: TGTGCCAGCAGCTTCGGGACAGGGGGCGACTATGGCTACACCTTC. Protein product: CASSFGTGGDYGYTF.

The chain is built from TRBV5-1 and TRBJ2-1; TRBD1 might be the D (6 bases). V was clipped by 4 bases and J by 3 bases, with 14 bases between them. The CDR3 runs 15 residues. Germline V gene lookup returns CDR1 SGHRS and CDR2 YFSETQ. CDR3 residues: CASSEPGTIYNEQFF. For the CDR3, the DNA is TGCGCCAGCAGCGAACCCGGGACAATCTACAATGAGCAGTTCTTC.

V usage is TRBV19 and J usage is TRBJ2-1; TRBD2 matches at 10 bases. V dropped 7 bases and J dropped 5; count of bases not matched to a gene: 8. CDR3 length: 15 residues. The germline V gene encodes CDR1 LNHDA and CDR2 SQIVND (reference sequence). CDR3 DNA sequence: TGTGCCAGTAATGCCGGGACTAGCGTTCACAATGAGCAGTTCTTC. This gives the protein CASNAGTSVHNEQFF.

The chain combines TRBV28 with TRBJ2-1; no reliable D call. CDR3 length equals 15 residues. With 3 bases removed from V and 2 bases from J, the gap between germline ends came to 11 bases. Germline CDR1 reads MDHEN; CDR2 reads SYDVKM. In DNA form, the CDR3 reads TGTGCCAGCAGTTTGGGCGGTCCTGCCTACAATGAGCAGTTCTTC. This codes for CASSLGGPAYNEQFF. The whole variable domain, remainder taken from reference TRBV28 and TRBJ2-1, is DVKVTQSSRYLVKRTGEKVFLECVQDMDHENMFWYRQDPGLGLRLIYFSYDVKMKEKGDIPEGYSVSREKKERFSLILESASTNQTSMYLCASSLGGPAYNEQFFGPGTRLTVL.

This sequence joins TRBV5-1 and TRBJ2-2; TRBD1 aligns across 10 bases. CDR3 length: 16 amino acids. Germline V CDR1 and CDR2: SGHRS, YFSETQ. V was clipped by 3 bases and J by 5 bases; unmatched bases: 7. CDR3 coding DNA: TGCGCCAGCAGCTCCTTTCCGGGACAGGGGACCGGGGAGCTGTTTTTT. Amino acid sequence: CASSSFPGQGTGELFF.

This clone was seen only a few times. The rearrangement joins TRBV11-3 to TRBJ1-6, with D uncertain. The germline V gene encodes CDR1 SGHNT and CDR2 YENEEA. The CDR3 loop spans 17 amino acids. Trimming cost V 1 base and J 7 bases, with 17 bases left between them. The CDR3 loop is CASSLGAIGQDNSPLHF. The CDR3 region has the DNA TGTGCCAGCAGCTTAGGGGCCATAGGGCAGGACAATTCACCCCTCCACTTT.

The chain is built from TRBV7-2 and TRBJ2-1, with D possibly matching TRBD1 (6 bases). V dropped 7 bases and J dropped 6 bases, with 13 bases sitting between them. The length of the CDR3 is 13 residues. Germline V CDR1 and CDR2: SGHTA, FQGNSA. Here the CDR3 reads CASTTGISNEQFF. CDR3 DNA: TGTGCCAGCACCACAGGGATTAGCAATGAGCAGTTCTTC.

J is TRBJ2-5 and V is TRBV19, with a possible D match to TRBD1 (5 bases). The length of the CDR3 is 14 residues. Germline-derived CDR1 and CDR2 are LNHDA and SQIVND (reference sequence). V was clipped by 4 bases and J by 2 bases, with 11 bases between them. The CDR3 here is CASSTRQFQETQYF. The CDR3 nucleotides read TGTGCCAGTAGTACCCGACAGTTTCAAGAGACCCAGTACTTC.

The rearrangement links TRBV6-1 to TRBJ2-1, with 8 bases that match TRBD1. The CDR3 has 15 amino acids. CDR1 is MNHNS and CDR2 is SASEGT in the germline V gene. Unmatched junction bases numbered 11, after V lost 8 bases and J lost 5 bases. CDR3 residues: CASVWDRSSNNEQFF. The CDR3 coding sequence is TGTGCCAGCGTCTGGGACAGGTCGAGTAACAATGAGCAGTTCTTC.

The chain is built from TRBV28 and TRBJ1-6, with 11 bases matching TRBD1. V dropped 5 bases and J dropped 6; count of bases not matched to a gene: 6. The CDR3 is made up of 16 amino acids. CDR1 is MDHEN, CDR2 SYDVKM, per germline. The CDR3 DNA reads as TGTGCCAGCAGTACCCCCGGGACAGGGGGTAATTCACCCCTCCACTTT. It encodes CASSTPGTGGNSPLHF.